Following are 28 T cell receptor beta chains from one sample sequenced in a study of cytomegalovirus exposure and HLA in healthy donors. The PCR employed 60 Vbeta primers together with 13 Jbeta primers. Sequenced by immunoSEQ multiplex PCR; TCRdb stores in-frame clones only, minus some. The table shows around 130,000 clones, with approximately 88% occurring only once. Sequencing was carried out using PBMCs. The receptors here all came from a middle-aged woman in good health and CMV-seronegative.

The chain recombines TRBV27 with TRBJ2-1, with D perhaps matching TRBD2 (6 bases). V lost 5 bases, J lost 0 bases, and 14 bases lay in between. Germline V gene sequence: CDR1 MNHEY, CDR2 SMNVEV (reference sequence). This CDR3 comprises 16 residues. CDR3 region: CASSPGAGSSYNEQFF. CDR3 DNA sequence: TGTGCCAGCAGTCCCGGGGCGGGGAGCTCCTACAATGAGCAGTTCTTC.

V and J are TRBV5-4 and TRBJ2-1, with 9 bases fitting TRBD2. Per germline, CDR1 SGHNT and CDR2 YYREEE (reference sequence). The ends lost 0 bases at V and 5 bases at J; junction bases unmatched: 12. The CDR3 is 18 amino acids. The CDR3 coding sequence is TGTGCCAGCAGCTTGGGCGCGGCGGGAGGGCTTGTAGACAATGAGCAGTTCTTC. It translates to CASSLGAAGGLVDNEQFF.

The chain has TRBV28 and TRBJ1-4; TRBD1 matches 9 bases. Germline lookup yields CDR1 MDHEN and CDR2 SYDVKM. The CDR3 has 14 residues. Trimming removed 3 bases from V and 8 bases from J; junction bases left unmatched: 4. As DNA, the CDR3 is TGTGCCAGCAGTTTGGGACAGGGAGGGGAAAAACTGTTTTTT. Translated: CASSLGQGGEKLFF.

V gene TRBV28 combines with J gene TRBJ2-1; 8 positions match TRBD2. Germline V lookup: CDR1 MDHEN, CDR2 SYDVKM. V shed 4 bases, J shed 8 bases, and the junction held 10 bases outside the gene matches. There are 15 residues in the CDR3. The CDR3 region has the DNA TGTGCCAGCAGTTCCGGTTCAGCGGGAGACTATGAGCAGTTCTTC. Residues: CASSSGSAGDYEQFF. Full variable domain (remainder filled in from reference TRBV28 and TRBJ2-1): DVKVTQSSRYLVKRTGEKVFLECVQDMDHENMFWYRQDPGLGLRLIYFSYDVKMKEKGDIPEGYSVSREKKERFSLILESASTNQTSMYLCASSSGSAGDYEQFFGPGTRLTVL.

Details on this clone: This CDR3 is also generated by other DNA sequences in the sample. The CDR3 here is CASSAGGLNTEAFF. CDR3 nucleotide sequence: TGTGCCAGCAGTGCAGGGGGCTTGAACACTGAAGCTTTCTTT. This chain joins TRBV28 and TRBJ1-1; TRBD1 aligns across 8 bases. The CDR3 length is 14 residues. The V segment lost 5 bases and the J segment 0 bases; nucleotides outside the gene matches: 2. Germline assignment: CDR1 MDHEN and CDR2 SYDVKM.

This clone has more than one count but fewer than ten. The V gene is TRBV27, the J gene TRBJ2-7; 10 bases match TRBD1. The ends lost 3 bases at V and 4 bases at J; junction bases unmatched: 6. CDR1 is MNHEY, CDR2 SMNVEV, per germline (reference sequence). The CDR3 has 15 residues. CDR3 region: CASSFRTGGVYEQYF. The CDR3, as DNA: TGTGCCAGCAGTTTTCGGACAGGGGGGGTGTACGAGCAGTACTTC.

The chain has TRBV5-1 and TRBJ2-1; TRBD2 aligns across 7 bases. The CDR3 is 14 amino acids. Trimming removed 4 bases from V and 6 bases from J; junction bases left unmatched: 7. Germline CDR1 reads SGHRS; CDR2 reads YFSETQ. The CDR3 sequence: CASSSGTGSNEQFF. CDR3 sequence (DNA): TGCGCCAGCAGCAGCGGGACGGGATCCAATGAGCAGTTCTTC.

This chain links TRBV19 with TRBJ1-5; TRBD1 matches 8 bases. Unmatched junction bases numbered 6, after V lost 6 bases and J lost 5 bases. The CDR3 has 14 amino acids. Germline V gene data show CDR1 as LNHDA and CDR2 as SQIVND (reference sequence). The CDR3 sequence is CASSPGQGDQPQHF. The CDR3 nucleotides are TGTGCCAGTAGCCCTGGACAGGGTGATCAGCCCCAGCATTTT.

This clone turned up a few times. CDR3 bases: TGTGCCAGCAGCTCTGACAGCTACGAGCAGTACTTC. Its protein is CASSSDSYEQYF. The chain uses TRBV5-4 and TRBJ2-7, with a tentative D call TRBD1 (5 bases). Germline CDR1 SGHNT, CDR2 YYREEE (reference sequence). V gave up 3 bases and J gave up 3 bases, with 7 bases separating them. The CDR3 extends over 12 amino acids. The entire variable domain, with the rest obtained from reference TRBV5-4 and TRBJ2-7, is as follows: ETGVTQSPTHLIKTRGQQVTLRCSSQSGHNTVSWYQQALGQGPQFIFQYYREEENGRGNFPPRFSGLQFPNYSSELNVNALELDDSALYLCASSSDSYEQYFGPGTRLTVT.

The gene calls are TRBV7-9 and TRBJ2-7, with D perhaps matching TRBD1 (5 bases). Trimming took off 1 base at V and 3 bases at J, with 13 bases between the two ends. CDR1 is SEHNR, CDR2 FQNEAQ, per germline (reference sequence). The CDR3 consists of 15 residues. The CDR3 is CASSLGAGMSYEQYV. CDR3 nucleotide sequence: TGTGCCAGCAGCTTAGGAGCAGGGATGAGCTACGAGCAGTACGTC.

The CDR3 DNA reads TGTGCCAGCAGCAAACTGACAGGGGCTAACACTGAAGCTTTCTTT. This translates into CASSKLTGANTEAFF. The V call is TRBV5-6, the J call TRBJ1-1; 8 nucleotides align to TRBD1. Germline CDR1 is SGHDT and CDR2 is YYEEEE. V shed 4 bases, J shed 2 bases, and the junction held 7 bases outside the gene matches. CDR3 size: 15 residues.

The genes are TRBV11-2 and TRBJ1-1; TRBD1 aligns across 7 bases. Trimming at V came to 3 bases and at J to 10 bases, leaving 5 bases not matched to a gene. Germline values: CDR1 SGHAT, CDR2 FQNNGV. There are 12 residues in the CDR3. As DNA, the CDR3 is TGTGCCAGCAGCTTTACAGGGGCAGGAGCTTTCTTT. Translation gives CASSFTGAGAFF.

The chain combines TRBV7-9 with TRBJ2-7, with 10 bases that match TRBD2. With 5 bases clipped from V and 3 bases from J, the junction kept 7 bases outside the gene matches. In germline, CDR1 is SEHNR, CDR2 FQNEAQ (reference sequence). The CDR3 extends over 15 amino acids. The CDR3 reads CASSPRLAGDYEQYF. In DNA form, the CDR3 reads TGTGCCAGCAGCCCAAGACTAGCGGGTGACTACGAGCAGTACTTC.

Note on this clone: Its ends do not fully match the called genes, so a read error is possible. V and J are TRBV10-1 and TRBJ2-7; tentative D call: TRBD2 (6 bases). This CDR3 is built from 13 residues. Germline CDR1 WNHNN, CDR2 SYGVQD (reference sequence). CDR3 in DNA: TGCGTCAGCAGTGTAGCGGTTCAGGGCGAGCAGTACTTC. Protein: CVSSVAVQGEQYF.

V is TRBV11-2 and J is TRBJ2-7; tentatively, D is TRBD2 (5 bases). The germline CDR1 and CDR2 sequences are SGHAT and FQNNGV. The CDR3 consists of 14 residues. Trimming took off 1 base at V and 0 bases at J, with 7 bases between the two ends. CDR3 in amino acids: CASSLAAGSYEQYF. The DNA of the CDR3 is TGTGCCAGCAGCTTAGCGGCGGGCTCCTACGAGCAGTACTTC.

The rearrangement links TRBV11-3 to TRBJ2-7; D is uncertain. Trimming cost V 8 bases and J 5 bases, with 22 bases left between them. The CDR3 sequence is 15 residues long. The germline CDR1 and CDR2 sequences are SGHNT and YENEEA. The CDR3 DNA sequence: TGTGCCAGCTGCCCAGGCCGCGTCCCCTTCCACGAGCAGTACTTC. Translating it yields CASCPGRVPFHEQYF.

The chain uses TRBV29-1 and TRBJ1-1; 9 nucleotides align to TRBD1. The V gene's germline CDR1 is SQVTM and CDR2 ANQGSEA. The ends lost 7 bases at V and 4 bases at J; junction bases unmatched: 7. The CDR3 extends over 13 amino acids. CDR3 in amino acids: CSGQGQGATEAFF. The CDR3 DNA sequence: TGCAGCGGTCAGGGACAGGGCGCCACTGAAGCTTTCTTT.

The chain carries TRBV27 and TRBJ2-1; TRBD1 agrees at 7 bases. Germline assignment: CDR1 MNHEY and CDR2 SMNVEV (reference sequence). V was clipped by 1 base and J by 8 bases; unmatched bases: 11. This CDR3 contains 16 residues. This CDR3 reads CASSLFPLQGSYEQFF. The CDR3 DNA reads TGTGCCAGCAGTTTATTTCCCCTACAGGGGTCCTATGAGCAGTTCTTC.

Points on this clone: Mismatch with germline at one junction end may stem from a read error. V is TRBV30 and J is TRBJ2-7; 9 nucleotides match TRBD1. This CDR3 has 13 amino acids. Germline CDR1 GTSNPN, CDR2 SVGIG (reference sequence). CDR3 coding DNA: TGTGCCTGGAGTCCTGACCCTTGGACAGGGGTTTTTTTC. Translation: CAWSPDPWTGVFF.

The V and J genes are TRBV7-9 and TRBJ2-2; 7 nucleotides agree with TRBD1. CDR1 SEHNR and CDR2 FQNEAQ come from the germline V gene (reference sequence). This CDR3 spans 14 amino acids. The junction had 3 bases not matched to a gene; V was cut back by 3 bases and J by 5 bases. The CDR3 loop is CASSLGQPTGELFF. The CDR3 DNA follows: TGTGCCAGCAGCTTGGGACAGCCGACCGGGGAGCTGTTTTTT. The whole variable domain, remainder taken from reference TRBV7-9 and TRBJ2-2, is DTGVSQNPRHKITKRGQNVTFRCDPISEHNRLYWYRQTLGQGPEFLTYFQNEAQLEKSRLLSDRFSAERPKGSFSTLEIQRTEQGDSAMYLCASSLGQPTGELFFGEGSRLTVL.

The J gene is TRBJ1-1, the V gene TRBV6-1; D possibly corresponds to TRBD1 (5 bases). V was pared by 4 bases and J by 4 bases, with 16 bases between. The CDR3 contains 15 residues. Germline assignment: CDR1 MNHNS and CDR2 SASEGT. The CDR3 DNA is TGTGCCAGCAGTGTCCCCCACGGGGGTGGCACTGAAGCTTTCTTT. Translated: CASSVPHGGGTEAFF.

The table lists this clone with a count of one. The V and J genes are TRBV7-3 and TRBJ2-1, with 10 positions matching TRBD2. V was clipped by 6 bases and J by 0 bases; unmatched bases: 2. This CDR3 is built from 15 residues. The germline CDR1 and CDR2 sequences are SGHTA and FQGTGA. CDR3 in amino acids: CASSPSGSSYNEQFF. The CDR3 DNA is TGTGCCAGCAGTCCTAGCGGGAGCTCCTACAATGAGCAGTTCTTC.

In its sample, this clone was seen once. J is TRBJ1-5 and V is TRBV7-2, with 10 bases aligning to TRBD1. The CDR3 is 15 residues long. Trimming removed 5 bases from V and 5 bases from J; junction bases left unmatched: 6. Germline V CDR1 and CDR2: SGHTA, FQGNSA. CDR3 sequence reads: CASSAGDRGYQPQHF. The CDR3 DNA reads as TGTGCCAGCAGCGCCGGGGACAGGGGATATCAGCCCCAGCATTTT.

CDR3 residues: CASSIVWTGSTEAFF. The CDR3 bases are TGTGCCAGTAGTATAGTTTGGACAGGGAGTACTGAAGCTTTCTTT. The chain combines TRBV19 with TRBJ1-1, with 8 bases that match TRBD1. With 1 base clipped from V and 5 bases from J, the junction kept 6 bases outside the gene matches. The CDR3 consists of 15 residues. Germline V lookup: CDR1 LNHDA, CDR2 SQIVND (reference sequence).

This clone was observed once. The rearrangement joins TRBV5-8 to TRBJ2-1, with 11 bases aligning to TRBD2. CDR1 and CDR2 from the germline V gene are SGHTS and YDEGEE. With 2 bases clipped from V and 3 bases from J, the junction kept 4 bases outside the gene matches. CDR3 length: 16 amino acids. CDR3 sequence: CASSFGTSGLYNEQFF. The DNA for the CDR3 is TGTGCCAGCAGCTTCGGGACTAGCGGTCTCTACAATGAGCAGTTCTTC.

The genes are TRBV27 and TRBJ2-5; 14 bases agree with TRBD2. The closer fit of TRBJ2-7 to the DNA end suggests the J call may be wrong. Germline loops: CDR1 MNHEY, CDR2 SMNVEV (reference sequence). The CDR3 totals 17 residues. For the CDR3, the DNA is TGTGCCAGCAGTTTATTAGGGACTAGCGGGAGTTCCTACGAGCAGTACTTC. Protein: CASSLLGTSGSSYEQYF.

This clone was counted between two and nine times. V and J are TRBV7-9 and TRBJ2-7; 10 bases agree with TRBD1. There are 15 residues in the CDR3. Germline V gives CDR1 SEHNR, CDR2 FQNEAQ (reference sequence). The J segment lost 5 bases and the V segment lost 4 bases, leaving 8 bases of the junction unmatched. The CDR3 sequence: CASSSKWDRGHEQYF. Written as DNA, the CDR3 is TGTGCCAGCAGCTCAAAGTGGGACAGGGGCCACGAGCAGTACTTC.

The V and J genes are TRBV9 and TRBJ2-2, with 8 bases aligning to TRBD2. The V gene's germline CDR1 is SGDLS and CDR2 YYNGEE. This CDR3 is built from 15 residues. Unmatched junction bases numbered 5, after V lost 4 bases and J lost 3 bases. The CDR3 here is CASSQGLAHTGELFF. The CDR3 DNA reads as TGTGCCAGCAGCCAAGGACTAGCCCACACCGGGGAGCTGTTTTTT.